The following is a TCR beta chain sequence with its context. The sample originates from a study of cytomegalovirus exposure and HLA in healthy donors. It was with 60 Vbeta and 13 Jbeta primers that the PCR ran. TCRdb's table, derived via immunoSEQ multiplex PCR, lists solely in-frame clones and lacks some. The table includes over 150,000 clones, roughly 70% detected once. The TCR was taken from a man aged 25-45 years in good health and CMV-seronegative. Material: PBMCs.

CDR3 bases: TGTGCCAGCAGCTCCCAGGGGGGGAACACTGAAGCTTTCTTT. Its protein product is CASSSQGGNTEAFF. The chain recombines TRBV7-8 with TRBJ1-1; 7 nucleotides agree with TRBD1. Germline CDR1 SGHVS, CDR2 FQNEAQ. This CDR3 has 14 residues. The V and J ends lost 4 bases and 1 base, in that order; junction bases with no gene match: 3.